This TCR beta chain was found in a study of post-analysis software for immune sequencing data. As for the study in general: Clinical courses comprised relapsing-remitting, secondary progressive and progressive-relapsing multiple sclerosis. Study-wide results and caveats: Same-batch preparations were strongly co-clustered by F measure. Patients used several TRBV segments, including TRBV5-6, TRBV5-1 and TRBV20-1, more often than controls.

The length of the CDR3 is 13 residues. The V end lost 7 bases, the J end lost 7 bases, and 16 bases lay between the germline ends. The library was made from cDNA and included unique molecular identifiers. TCRdb passed the PCR reads through MiXCR, listing each CDR3 protein once. The sample includes roughly 870,000 distinct CDR3 sequences, approximately 50% of them seen just once. Comments on this clonotype: Its antigen is still unknown.

The rearrangement uses TRBV12-3 or TRBV12-4 and TRBJ1-2, with D maybe TRBD1 (6 bases). Sequenced: blood. This TCR was sampled from a girl aged 10 to 17 with multiple sclerosis. As DNA, the CDR3 is TGTGCCAGCACCCCCCAGGGGAAGGGTGGCTACACCTTC. Protein product: CASTPQGKGGYTF.